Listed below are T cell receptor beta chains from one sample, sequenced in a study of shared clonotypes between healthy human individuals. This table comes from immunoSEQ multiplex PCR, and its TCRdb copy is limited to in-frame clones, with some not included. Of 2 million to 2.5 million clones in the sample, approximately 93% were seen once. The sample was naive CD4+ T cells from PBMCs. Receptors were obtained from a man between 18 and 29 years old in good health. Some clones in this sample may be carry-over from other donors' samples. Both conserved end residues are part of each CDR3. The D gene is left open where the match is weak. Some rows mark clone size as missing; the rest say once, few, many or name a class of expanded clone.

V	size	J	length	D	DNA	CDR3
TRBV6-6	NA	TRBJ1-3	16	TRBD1	TGTGCCAGCAGTCCGCGGACAGGGGCGTCAGGAAACACCATATATTTT	CASSPRTGASGNTIYF
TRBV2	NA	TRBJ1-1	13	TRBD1	TGTGCCAGCAGTGCGAGGGACAGGAATGAAGCTTTCTTT	CASSARDRNEAFF
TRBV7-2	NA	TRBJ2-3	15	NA	TGTGCCAGCAGCTTAAGTCCGGTTCCCCTTAATACGCAGTATTTT	CASSLSPVPLNTQYF
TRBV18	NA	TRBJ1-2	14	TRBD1	TGTGCCAGCTCCGTGGGGACAGATAACTATGGCTACACCTTC	CASSVGTDNYGYTF
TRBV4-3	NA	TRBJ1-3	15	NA	TGCGCCAGCAGCCAAGACCGGAGCTCTGGAAACACCATATATTTT	CASSQDRSSGNTIYF
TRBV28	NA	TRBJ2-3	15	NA	TGTGCCAGCAGGATACCCGCCGCCGCCGCAGATACGCAGTATTTT	CASRIPAAAADTQYF
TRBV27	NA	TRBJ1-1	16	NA	TGTGCCAGCAGCACTAGAAAACGGGATTGGAACACTGAAGCTTTCTTT	CASSTRKRDWNTEAFF
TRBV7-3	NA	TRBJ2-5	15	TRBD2	TGTGCCAGCAGCAAGGTTTCGGGAGGTCAAGAGACCCAGTACTTC	CASSKVSGGQETQYF
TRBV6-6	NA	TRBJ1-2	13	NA	TGTGCCAGCAGTTCCCTACACGATCCGGGCTACACCTTC	CASSSLHDPGYTF
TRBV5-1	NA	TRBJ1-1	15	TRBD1	TGCGCCAGCAGCTTGCCGGGACAGACTAACACTGAAGCTTTCTTT	CASSLPGQTNTEAFF
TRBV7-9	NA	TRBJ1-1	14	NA	TGTGCCAGCAGCTCCACAGGGAGTGTTGCTGAAGCTTTCTTT	CASSSTGSVAEAFF
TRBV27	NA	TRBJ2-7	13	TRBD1	TGTGCCAGCTCCCCGAGAGGGGGCCGCGAGCAGTACTTC	CASSPRGGREQYF
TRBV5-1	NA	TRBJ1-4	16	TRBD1	TGCGCCAGCAGCTTGGGGGGGACAGCAACTAATGAAAAACTGTTTTTT	CASSLGGTATNEKLFF
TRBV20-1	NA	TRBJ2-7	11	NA	TGCGGAACCGGGGGTGTGTACGAGCAGTACTTC	CGTGGVYEQYF
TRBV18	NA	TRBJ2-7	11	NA	TGTGCCAGCTCAACGCAGGGGGAGCAGTACTTC	CASSTQGEQYF
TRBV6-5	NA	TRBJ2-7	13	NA	TGTGCCAGCAGGAAGGACACCTACTACGAGCAGTACTTC	CASRKDTYYEQYF
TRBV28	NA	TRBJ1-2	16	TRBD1	TGTGCCAGCAGTCTAAGGGACAGGGCGAGAGGCTATGGCTACACCTTC	CASSLRDRARGYGYTF
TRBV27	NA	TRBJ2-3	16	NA	TGTGCCAGCAGTTTATCCCCGGGATTGGGGCTGGATACGCAGTATTTT	CASSLSPGLGLDTQYF
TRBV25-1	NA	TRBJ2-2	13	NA	TGTGCCAGCGGGCAGGGTAACACCGGGGAGCTGTTTTTT	CASGQGNTGELFF
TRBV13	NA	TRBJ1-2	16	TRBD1	TGTGCCAGCAGCTTAGAAGACAGGGGCCATAACTATGGCTACACCTTC	CASSLEDRGHNYGYTF
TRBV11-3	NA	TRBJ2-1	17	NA	TGTGCCAGCAGCTTAGGAGGGGGGTGGCAGGGAGGGAATGAGCAGTTCTTC	CASSLGGGWQGGNEQFF
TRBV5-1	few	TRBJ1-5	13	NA	TGCGCCAGCAGCTTGGACGTCAATCAGCCCCAGCATTTT	CASSLDVNQPQHF
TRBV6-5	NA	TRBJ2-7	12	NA	TGTGCCAGCAGTTACTCTGCGGGCGAGCAGTACTTC	CASSYSAGEQYF
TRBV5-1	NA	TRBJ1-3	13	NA	TGCGCCAGCAGCTTGTTTGGCGGAAACACCATATATTTT	CASSLFGGNTIYF
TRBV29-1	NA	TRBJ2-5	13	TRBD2	TGCAGCGTTGATCGGGGGGTCCAAGAGACCCAGTACTTC	CSVDRGVQETQYF
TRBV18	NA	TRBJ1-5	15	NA	TGTGCCAGCTCCCCCCTCGCCGGGTTGAATCAGCCCCAGCATTTT	CASSPLAGLNQPQHF
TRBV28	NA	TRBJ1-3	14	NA	TGTGCCAGCAGTCGCGGGGGTGCTGGAAACACCATATATTTT	CASSRGGAGNTIYF
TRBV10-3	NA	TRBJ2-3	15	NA	TGTGCCATCACCGGGACCCAGGGAGGTGGAGATACGCAGTATTTT	CAITGTQGGGDTQYF
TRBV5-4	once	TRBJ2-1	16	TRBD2	TGTGCCAGCAGCTCGGAGAGGGGAGCGGGAGTACGAGAGCAGTTCTTC	CASSSERGAGVREQFF
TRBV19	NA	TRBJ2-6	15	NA	TGTGCCAGTAGTCTCAGGGGCTCTGGGGCCAACGTCCTGACTTTC	CASSLRGSGANVLTF
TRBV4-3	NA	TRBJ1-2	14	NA	TGCGCCAGCAGCCAAGATCCACGGACCCATGCCTTCACCTTC	CASSQDPRTHAFTF
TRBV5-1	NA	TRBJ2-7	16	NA	TGCGCCAGCAGCTTGCAGGGCAGTGCAAACCCCTACGAGCAGTACTTC	CASSLQGSANPYEQYF
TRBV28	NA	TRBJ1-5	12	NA	TGTGCCAGCAGTTTACAAGTGCAGCCCCAGCATTTT	CASSLQVQPQHF
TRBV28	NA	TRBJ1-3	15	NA	TGTGCCAGCAGTTTATACGGCAGGGGAGGAAACACCATATATTTT	CASSLYGRGGNTIYF
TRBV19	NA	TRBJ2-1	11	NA	TGTGCCAGTAGCGAGTACAATGAGCAGTTCTTC	CASSEYNEQFF
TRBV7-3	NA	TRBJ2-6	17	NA	TGTGCCAGCAGCTTAATGCAGGGCCTCTCTGGGGCCAACGTCCTGACTTTC	CASSLMQGLSGANVLTF
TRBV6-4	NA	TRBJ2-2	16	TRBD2	TGTGCCAGCAGTGACCTGGGCGGGAGAAGATCCGGGGAGCTGTTTTTT	CASSDLGGRRSGELFF
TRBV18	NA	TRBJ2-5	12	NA	TGTGCCAGCTCACCAAAAGAGGGGACCCAGTACTTC	CASSPKEGTQYF
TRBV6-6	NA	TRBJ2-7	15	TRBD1	TGTGCCAGCGGCCCGACCGGGACAGGGGGTCACGAGCAGTACTTC	CASGPTGTGGHEQYF
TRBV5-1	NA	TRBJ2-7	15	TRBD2	TGCGCCAGCAGCTTGGTGGTTAGCGGGAGTTACGAGCAGTACTTC	CASSLVVSGSYEQYF
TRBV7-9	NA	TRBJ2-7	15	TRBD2	TGTGCCAGCAGCTTAGCCCCCGACGGGAGGGACGAGCAGTACTTC	CASSLAPDGRDEQYF
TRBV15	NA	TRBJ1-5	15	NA	TGTGCCACCAGCCTCCCTCGCGAGGCTGGGCAGCCCCAGCATTTT	CATSLPREAGQPQHF
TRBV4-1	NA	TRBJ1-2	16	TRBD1	TGCGCCAGCAGCCAACTTGCACAGGGGGCAGGCTATGGCTACACCTTC	CASSQLAQGAGYGYTF
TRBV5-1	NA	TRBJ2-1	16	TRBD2	TGCGCCAGCAGCGAAGGGGGACTAGCGGGAGGCCCGGGGCAGTTCTTC	CASSEGGLAGGPGQFF
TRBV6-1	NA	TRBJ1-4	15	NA	TGTGCCAGCGGTAGGACGGTTGCAACTAATGAAAAACTGTTTTTT	CASGRTVATNEKLFF
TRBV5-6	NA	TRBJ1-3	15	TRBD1	TGTGCCAGCAGCATACTGACAGGGGGCAGCGGCACCATATATTTT	CASSILTGGSGTIYF
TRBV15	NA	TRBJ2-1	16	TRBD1	TGTGCCACCAGCAGAAAGGGACAGGGGGCGCGAAATGAGCAGTTCTTC	CATSRKGQGARNEQFF
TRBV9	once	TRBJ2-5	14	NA	TGTGCCAGCAGCCCTTTGGGCACTCAAGAGACCCAGTACTTC	CASSPLGTQETQYF
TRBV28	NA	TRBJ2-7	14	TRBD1	TGTGCCAGCAGTCTCACAACCGGACAGGTCGAGCAGTACTTC	CASSLTTGQVEQYF
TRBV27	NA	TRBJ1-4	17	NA	TGTGCCAGCAGCCCAGTCCCACTCTCTGCAACTAATGAAAAACTGTTTTTT	CASSPVPLSATNEKLFF
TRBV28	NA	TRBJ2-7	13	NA	TGTGCCAGCAGCTTGGGACAAGGCGATGTGCAGTACTTC	CASSLGQGDVQYF
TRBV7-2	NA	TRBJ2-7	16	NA	TGTGCCAGCAGCCCATGGGGGGGACAGATTATTTACGAGCAGTACTTC	CASSPWGGQIIYEQYF
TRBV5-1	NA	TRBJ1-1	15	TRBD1	TGCGCCAGCAGCTCCGGACAGGCCCCGAACACTGAAGCTTTCTTT	CASSSGQAPNTEAFF
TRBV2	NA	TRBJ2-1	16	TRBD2	TGTGCCAGCGCAACAACCCGGACTAGAGGTTACAATGAGCAGTTCTTC	CASATTRTRGYNEQFF
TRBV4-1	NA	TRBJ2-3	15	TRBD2	TGCGCCAGCAGCCAACCGAAGCGGGAGAGGTTTGTGCAGTATTTT	CASSQPKRERFVQYF
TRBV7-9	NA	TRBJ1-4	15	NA	TGTGCCAGCAGCCCAACAGGGCCCCTAAATGAAAAACTGTTTTTT	CASSPTGPLNEKLFF
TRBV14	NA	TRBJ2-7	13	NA	TGTGCCAGCAGCCAAGATCTTAGAGGCGAGCAGTACTTC	CASSQDLRGEQYF